This section outlines one T cell receptor beta chain sequence together with its context. Its target is not known. This record comes from a study of chemoradiotherapy in HPV16-positive cancers. CDR3 length: 17 residues. V lost 3 bases and J 0 bases, leaving 15 bases between the germline ends. Germline CDR1 GTSNPN, CDR2 SVGIG (reference sequence). The data were produced by immunoSEQ multiplex PCR, yet TCRdb's version contains in-frame clones alone and is incomplete. The sample lists some 25,000 clones, about 92% occurring once. Study-wide results and limits: Functional assays defining HPV-specific T cells used only a couple of HPV16-positive patients. Non-HPV-specific T cells did not expand in tumors during treatment, whereas candidate HPV-specific clones and E7-related motifs did.

Samples were taken several times over chemoradiotherapy. The gene calls are TRBV30 and TRBJ2-6; D might be TRBD1 (6 bases). The sequence came from a human donor with HPV-associated anogenital cancer. Sequencing used blood, obtained from a patient who underwent chemoradiotherapy. For the CDR3, the DNA is TGTGCCTGGAGCGTCACAGGGCAGAGCTCTGGGGCCAACGTCCTGACTTTC. As protein: CAWSVTGQSSGANVLTF.